Listed below are T cell receptor beta chains from one sample, sequenced in a study of cytomegalovirus exposure and HLA in healthy donors. Repertoires were generated with immunoSEQ multiplex PCR, while TCRdb's copy carries only in-frame clones and drops some. The data hold 260,000 or so clones, with more than 75% observed a single time. Source material: PBMCs. Receptor source: a young man in good health and CMV-seronegative. CDR3s include the opening cysteine and the closing phenylalanine or tryptophan. The D gene is left open where the match is weak. Size is stated for part of the rows, as once, few or many counts, or as a class when the clone is expanded.

TRBV27	-	TRBJ2-7	-	TGTGCCAGCAGTACAAACCAACAGGGTAGCCCCTACGAGCAGTACTTC	CASSTNQQGSPYEQYF
TRBV15	TRBD1	TRBJ1-2	-	TGTGCCACCAGCAGAGTGGCTCGGGACAGGGCTAACTATGGCTACACCTTC	CATSRVARDRANYGYTF
TRBV2	TRBD1	TRBJ1-2	-	TGTGCCAGCACCCTGACAGGGAACTATGGCTACACCTTC	CASTLTGNYGYTF
TRBV30	-	TRBJ1-1	-	TGTGCCTGGAGTGTACGCGGGGGTAGCACTGAAGCTTTCTTT	CAWSVRGGSTEAFF
TRBV27	TRBD1	TRBJ1-4	-	TGTGCCAGCAGTAGGGACGGGACAGGGTATGAAAAACTGTTTTTT	CASSRDGTGYEKLFF
TRBV7-2	-	TRBJ2-1	few	TGTGCCAGCAGCGAGGGCATCTACAATGAGCAGTTCTTC	CASSEGIYNEQFF
TRBV19	TRBD2	TRBJ2-7	few	TGTGCCAGTAGTCGCGGGTGGGGACTAACCTACGAGCAGTACTTC	CASSRGWGLTYEQYF
TRBV6-1	-	TRBJ1-5	-	TGTGCCACCTATGCCCGTAGCAATCAGCCCCAGCATTTT	CATYARSNQPQHF
TRBV15	-	TRBJ1-2	-	TGTGCCACCGCAAGCTCGGGCTATGGCTACACCTTC	CATASSGYGYTF
TRBV6-5	-	TRBJ2-6	-	TGTGCCAGCAGTTACTCGAACAGGGCTGGGGCCAACGTCCTGACTTTC	CASSYSNRAGANVLTF